The 8 T cell receptor beta chains given below trace back to one sample, sequenced in a study of CD8 T cells in ankylosing spondylitis. Study conclusions and caveats: Made up of about eight highly homologous variants, a TCR beta motif appeared characteristic of ankylosing spondylitis blood.

The antigens for these receptors are not known. TCRdb redid the calling of the 5' RACE reads with MiXCR, one entry per CDR3 protein. The repertoire holds about 390,000 distinct CDR3 sequences, with about 22% as singletons. Source material: blood, either unsorted or a sorted T cell fraction (not recorded which). The source is a male donor with ankylosing spondylitis.

The chain couples TRBV7-9 to TRBJ2-2, with D possibly being TRBD2 (5 bases). Trimming removed 6 bases from V and 3 bases from J, with 14 bases in between. This CDR3 spans 15 amino acids. CDR1 is SEHNR, CDR2 FQNEAQ, per germline (reference sequence). CDR3 DNA: TGTGCCAGCAGTCCGAGCGGAGCCTACACCGGGGAGCTGTTTTTT. Protein product: CASSPSGAYTGELFF.

This clonotype was observed a handful of times. V gene TRBV5-1 combines with J gene TRBJ2-3; no definite D call. The CDR3 is made up of 13 amino acids. Germline CDR1 SGHRS, CDR2 YFSETQ. Trimming took 9 bases from V and 5 from J, leaving 16 bases between them. CDR3 region: CATGSSRGDTQYF. The CDR3 nucleotides read TGCGCCACTGGATCCTCTAGAGGAGATACGCAGTATTTT.

The chain joins TRBV4-3 to TRBJ1-1; 10 bases are shared with TRBD1. Trimming removed 0 bases from V and 7 bases from J; junction bases left unmatched: 8. Germline V CDR1 and CDR2: LGHNA, YSLEER. This CDR3 contains 16 residues. The CDR3 sequence: CASSQDPDRGWDEAFF. The CDR3 DNA sequence: TGCGCCAGCAGCCAAGATCCGGACAGGGGGTGGGATGAAGCTTTCTTT.

The chain combines TRBV28 with TRBJ1-2, with D possibly TRBD1 on 6 matching bases. The V end lost 5 bases, the J end lost 0 bases, and 10 bases lay between the germline ends. Germline V gives CDR1 MDHEN, CDR2 SYDVKM. This CDR3 has 14 amino acids. The CDR3: CASSEGGANYGYTF. CDR3 in DNA: TGTGCCAGCAGTGAAGGGGGAGCTAACTATGGCTACACCTTC.

The V call is TRBV7-9, the J call TRBJ2-5; perhaps TRBD1 as D (5 bases). V was cut by 4 bases and J by 6 bases, with 12 bases left in between. The V gene's germline CDR1 is SEHNR and CDR2 FQNEAQ (reference sequence). The CDR3 totals 13 residues. CDR3 coding DNA: TGTGCCAGCAGCTACCCAGGGAAGCAGACCCAGTACTTC. It is translated as CASSYPGKQTQYF.

V is TRBV13 and J is TRBJ1-3, with D possibly being TRBD1 (6 bases). Trimming took 4 bases from V and 2 from J, leaving 12 bases between them. CDR1 and CDR2 from the germline V gene are PRHDT and FYEKMQ (reference sequence). This CDR3 region has 15 residues. The CDR3 protein is CASSSTPGAGNTIYF. The CDR3 coding sequence is TGTGCCAGCAGCTCCACCCCAGGGGCTGGAAACACCATATATTTT.

The chain is built from TRBV7-9 and TRBJ1-5; D might be TRBD1 (5 bases). Trimming shortened V by 5 bases and J by 4 bases, and 12 bases separated the two germline ends. In germline, CDR1 is SEHNR, CDR2 FQNEAQ (reference sequence). This CDR3 contains 14 residues. CDR3 amino acids: CASSRDARNQPQHF. The CDR3 DNA reads as TGTGCCAGCAGCCGGGACGCACGGAATCAGCCCCAGCATTTT.

This clonotype was picked up a small number of times. The genes are TRBV4-1 and TRBJ2-7; 9 nucleotides agree with TRBD1. The CDR3 is 17 residues long. The germline V gene has CDR1 MGHRA and CDR2 YSYEKL. V lost 3 bases, J lost 2 bases, and 11 bases stayed unmatched. CDR3 DNA: TGCGCCAGCAGCCAGTACACCGGGACAGGGATGGCCTACGAGCAGTACTTC. Translation gives CASSQYTGTGMAYEQYF.